Reported below is one TCR beta chain. Germline CDR1 is SGHKS and CDR2 is YYEKEE (reference sequence). V lost 2 bases to trimming and J lost 6 bases; unmatched junction nucleotides: 6. The CDR3 has 14 residues. The record originates from a study of blood T cell repertoires in COVID-19. About the study: The United States, Italy and Spain were the sources of the acute and convalescent COVID-19 samples.

Study processing details: By means of reference gene primer amplification, nucleated cell counts were estimated. The repertoire was sequenced with immunoSEQ multiplex PCR; TCRdb's copy has only in-frame clones and lacks some. V and J calls and clone size are given by that table; D and trimming were obtained from the DNA. The sample consists of 250,000 to 300,000 clones, around nine tenths of them appearing once. Seattle-derived patients entered the study during active infection and were followed longitudinally. The sample consisted of peripheral blood. The sequence was collected from a woman between 25 and 40 years old with COVID-19, enrolled during active disease. The gene calls are TRBV5-5 and TRBJ2-3, with 7 bases identical to TRBD2. The CDR3 coding sequence is TGTGCCAGCAGCTTTCTCGCGGGAGTTGATACGCAGTATTTT. Translated, it gives CASSFLAGVDTQYF.